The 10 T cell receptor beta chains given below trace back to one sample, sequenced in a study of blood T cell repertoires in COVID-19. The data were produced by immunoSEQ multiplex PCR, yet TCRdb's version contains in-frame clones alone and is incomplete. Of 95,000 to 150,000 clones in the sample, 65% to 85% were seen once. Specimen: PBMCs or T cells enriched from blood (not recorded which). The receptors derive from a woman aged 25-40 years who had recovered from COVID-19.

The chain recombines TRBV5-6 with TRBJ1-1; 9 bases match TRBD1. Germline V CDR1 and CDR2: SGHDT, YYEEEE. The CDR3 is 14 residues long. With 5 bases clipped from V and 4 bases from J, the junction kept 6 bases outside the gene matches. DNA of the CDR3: TGTGCCAGCAGGGGACAGGGTGTGGGCACTGAAGCTTTCTTT. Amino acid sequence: CASRGQGVGTEAFF.

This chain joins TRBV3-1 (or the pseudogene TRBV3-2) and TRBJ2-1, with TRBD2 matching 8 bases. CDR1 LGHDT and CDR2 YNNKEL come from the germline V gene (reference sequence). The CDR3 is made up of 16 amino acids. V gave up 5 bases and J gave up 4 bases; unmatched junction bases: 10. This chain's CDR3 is CASSDFSGRRYNEQFF. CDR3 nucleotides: TGTGCCAGCAGCGATTTCAGCGGGAGAAGGTACAATGAGCAGTTCTTC.

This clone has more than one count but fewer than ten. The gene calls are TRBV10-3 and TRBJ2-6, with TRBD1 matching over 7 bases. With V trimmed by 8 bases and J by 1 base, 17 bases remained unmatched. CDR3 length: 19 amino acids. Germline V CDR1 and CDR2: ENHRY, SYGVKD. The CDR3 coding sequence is TGTGCCATCGGGGGACAGTTTTACTCTGAAACTTCTGGGGCCAACGTCCTGACTTTC. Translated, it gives CAIGGQFYSETSGANVLTF.

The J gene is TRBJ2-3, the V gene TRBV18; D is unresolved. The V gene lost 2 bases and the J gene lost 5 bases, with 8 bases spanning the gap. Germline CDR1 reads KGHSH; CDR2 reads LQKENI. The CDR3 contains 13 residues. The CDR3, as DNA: TGTGCCAGCTCACCAACGAACATAGATACGCAGTATTTT. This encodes CASSPTNIDTQYF.

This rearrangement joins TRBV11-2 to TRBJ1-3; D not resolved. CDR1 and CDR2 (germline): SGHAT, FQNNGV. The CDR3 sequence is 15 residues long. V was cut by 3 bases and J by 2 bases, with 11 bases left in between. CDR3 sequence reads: CASSLEGMTGNTIYF. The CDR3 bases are TGTGCCAGCAGCTTGGAGGGAATGACTGGAAACACCATATATTTT.

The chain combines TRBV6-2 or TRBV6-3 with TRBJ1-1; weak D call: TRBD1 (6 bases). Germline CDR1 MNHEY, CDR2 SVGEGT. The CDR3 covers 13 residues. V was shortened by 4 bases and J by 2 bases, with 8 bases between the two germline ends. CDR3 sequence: CASSWTVNTEAFF. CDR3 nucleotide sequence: TGTGCCAGCAGTTGGACAGTAAACACTGAAGCTTTCTTT.

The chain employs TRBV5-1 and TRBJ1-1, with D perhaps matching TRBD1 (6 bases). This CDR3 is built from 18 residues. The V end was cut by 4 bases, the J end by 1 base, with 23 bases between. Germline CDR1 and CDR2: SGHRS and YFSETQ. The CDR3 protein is CASSTVGLGRGQNTEAFF. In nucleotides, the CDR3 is TGCGCCAGCAGCACAGTCGGGTTGGGACGGGGACAGAACACTGAAGCTTTCTTT. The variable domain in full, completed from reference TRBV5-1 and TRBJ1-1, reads KAGVTQTPRYLIKTRGQQVTLSCSPISGHRSVSWYQQTPGQGLQFLFEYFSETQRNKGNFPGRFSGRQFSNSRSEMNVSTLELGDSALYLCASSTVGLGRGQNTEAFFGQGTRLTVV.

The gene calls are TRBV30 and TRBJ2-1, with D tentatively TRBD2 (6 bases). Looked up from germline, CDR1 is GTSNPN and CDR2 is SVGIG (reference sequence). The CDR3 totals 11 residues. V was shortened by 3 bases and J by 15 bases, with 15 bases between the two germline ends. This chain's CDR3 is CAWSGGIGRFF. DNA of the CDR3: TGTGCCTGGAGCGGAGGGATAGGTCGGTTCTTC.

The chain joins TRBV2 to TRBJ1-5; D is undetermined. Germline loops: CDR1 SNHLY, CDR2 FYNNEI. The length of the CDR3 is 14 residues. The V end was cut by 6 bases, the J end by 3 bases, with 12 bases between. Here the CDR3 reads CASRRNVPNQPQHF. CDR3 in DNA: TGTGCCAGCAGGAGGAACGTTCCCAATCAGCCCCAGCATTTT.

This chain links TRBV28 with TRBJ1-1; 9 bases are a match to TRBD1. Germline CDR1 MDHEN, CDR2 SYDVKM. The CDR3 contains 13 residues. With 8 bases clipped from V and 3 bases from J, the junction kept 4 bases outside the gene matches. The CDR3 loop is CASVGQGDTEAFF. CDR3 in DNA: TGTGCCAGCGTGGGACAGGGTGACACTGAAGCTTTCTTT.